A single sample is the source of the 22 T cell receptor beta chains below, sequenced in a study of beta chain features in type 1 diabetes (dated by TCRdb to the late 2010s). The receptor library was made with the immunoSEQ multiplex PCR assay. The entire amount of isolated RNA was reverse transcribed using the High Capacity cDNA Reverse Transcription Kit, so the sequenced TCRB transcripts were expressed ones. The table comes from immuneACCESS by way of TCRdb, which keeps in-frame sequences with V and J called. Part of the clones is missing from these tables; in studies checked, under half for an unresolved V gene and the rest for unknown reasons. The table for this sample lists 810,000 or so clones; roughly 15% of them were counted only once. The top ten clonotypes cover 0.023% of the sample. Sequencing was performed on naive CD4+ T cells from blood. The cell subset or site label corresponds to: true naive CD4+ T cells. The receptors were sampled from a woman between 18 and 30 years old in good health.

This clone was detected a few times. V is TRBV6-5 and J is TRBJ1-2; 7 bases align to TRBD1. Trimming removed 2 bases from V and 4 bases from J; junction bases left unmatched: 10. The CDR3 extends over 16 amino acids. CDR1 and CDR2 (germline): MNHEY, SVGAGI. The CDR3 bases are TGTGCCAGCAGTTACCGGTTGGCAGGGGGTTCCTATGGCTACACCTTC. Its protein product is CASSYRLAGGSYGYTF.

This rearrangement joins TRBV7-3 to TRBJ2-1; TRBD2 matches 7 bases. Germline assignment: CDR1 SGHTA and CDR2 FQGTGA. The CDR3 sequence is 15 residues long. Trimming took 3 bases from V and 4 from J; bases not matched to a gene: 6. The CDR3 region has the DNA TGTGCCAGCAGCTTCCGGGACGGGAGGTACAATGAGCAGTTCTTC. Its translation: CASSFRDGRYNEQFF.

The chain is built from TRBV7-9 and TRBJ2-7; no reliable D call. Trimming cost V 2 bases and J 2 bases, with 4 bases left between them. From germline, CDR1 is SEHNR and CDR2 FQNEAQ (reference sequence). The CDR3 runs 12 residues. CDR3 in DNA: TGTGCCAGCAGCTTATGGGCCTACGAGCAGTACTTC. This sequence encodes CASSLWAYEQYF.

Notes on this clone: Other DNA variants within this sample encode the same CDR3. The J gene is TRBJ2-5, the V gene TRBV29-1, with a possible D match to TRBD2 (5 bases). The CDR3 extends over 13 amino acids. The ends were cut back, 4 bases at V and 4 bases at J, with 13 bases in the middle. From germline, CDR1 is SQVTM and CDR2 ANQGSEA. CDR3 region: CSVGGRAVETQYF. The CDR3 DNA reads as TGCAGCGTTGGCGGGCGGGCGGTAGAGACCCAGTACTTC. Filled out from reference TRBV29-1 and TRBJ2-5, the complete variable domain reads SAVISQKPSRDICQRGTSLTIQCQVDSQVTMMFWYRQQPGQSLTLIATANQGSEATYESGFVIDKFPISRPNLTFSTLTVSNMSPEDSSIYLCSVGGRAVETQYFGPGTRLLVL.

This clone has more than one count but fewer than ten. Other DNA sequences of this sample code for an identical CDR3. The chain carries TRBV5-1 and TRBJ2-1, with TRBD1 matching 8 bases. This CDR3 has 15 amino acids. V gave up 5 bases and J gave up 2 bases; unmatched junction bases: 6. The V gene's germline CDR1 is SGHRS and CDR2 YFSETQ. This chain's CDR3 is CASRRGQGTYNEQFF. CDR3 nucleotide sequence: TGCGCCAGCAGGCGAGGACAGGGTACCTACAATGAGCAGTTCTTC.

In this sample, this clone turned up a few times. The chain recombines TRBV7-2 with TRBJ2-2; 7 positions match TRBD2. This CDR3 spans 16 amino acids. Germline V gene lookup returns CDR1 SGHTA and CDR2 FQGNSA. Trimming took 2 bases from V and 0 from J; bases not matched to a gene: 3. The CDR3 DNA reads as TGTGCCAGCAGCTTAAACGGGAGGCCGAACACCGGGGAGCTGTTTTTT. This translates into CASSLNGRPNTGELFF.

The rearrangement joins TRBV2 to TRBJ2-3, with 7 bases fitting TRBD2. There are 15 residues in the CDR3. CDR1 SNHLY and CDR2 FYNNEI come from the germline V gene. V gave up 3 bases and J gave up 3 bases; unmatched junction bases: 6. This chain's CDR3 is CASSDGGIGTDTQYF. CDR3 sequence (DNA): TGTGCCAGCAGTGACGGGGGGATAGGTACAGATACGCAGTATTTT.

This clone was picked up a small number of times. The chain carries TRBV6-5 and TRBJ2-5, with 7 bases aligning to TRBD1. The V segment lost 6 bases and the J segment 2 bases; nucleotides outside the gene matches: 3. CDR3 length: 13 amino acids. Germline V gene data show CDR1 as MNHEY and CDR2 as SVGAGI. Here the CDR3 DNA reads TGTGCCAGCAGAGAGACAGGGCAAGAGACCCAGTACTTC. Residues: CASRETGQETQYF.

The sample holds a few counts of this clone. The chain uses TRBV6-1 and TRBJ2-5; 13 bases match TRBD2. The CDR3 contains 15 residues. Trimming cost V 7 bases and J 5 bases; bases outside gene matches: 7. Germline loops: CDR1 MNHNS, CDR2 SASEGT. CDR3: CASNGLAGVEETQYF. Here the CDR3 DNA reads TGTGCCAGCAATGGACTAGCGGGAGTAGAGGAGACCCAGTACTTC.

This clone came up a few times. This chain joins TRBV9 and TRBJ2-1; tentative D call: TRBD2 (6 bases). This CDR3 contains 16 residues. Trimming took 2 bases from V and 0 from J, leaving 12 bases between them. From germline, CDR1 is SGDLS and CDR2 YYNGEE. CDR3 nucleotide sequence: TGTGCCAGCAGCGTCTCTAGCGTCAGCTCCTACAATGAGCAGTTCTTC. This gives the protein CASSVSSVSSYNEQFF.

The chain couples TRBV11-3 to TRBJ2-2; TRBD1 aligns across 8 bases. Trimming cost V 4 bases and J 3 bases; bases outside gene matches: 7. Germline V gene lookup returns CDR1 SGHNT and CDR2 YENEEA. The CDR3 runs to 16 residues. This CDR3 reads CASSSRTGRDTGELFF. CDR3 in DNA: TGTGCCAGCAGCTCCAGGACAGGGCGAGACACCGGGGAGCTGTTTTTT.

The J gene is TRBJ2-7, the V gene TRBV28, with D possibly matching TRBD2 (5 bases). This CDR3 is 12 amino acids long. CDR1 is MDHEN, CDR2 SYDVKM, per germline. The ends were cut back, 6 bases at V and 3 bases at J, with 9 bases in the middle. CDR3 protein: CASRRSGYEQYF. CDR3 DNA: TGTGCCAGCAGACGCAGCGGCTACGAGCAGTACTTC.

J is TRBJ2-7 and V is TRBV7-6, with no clear D. Germline V gives CDR1 SGHVS, CDR2 FNYEAQ. This CDR3 has 12 amino acids. V lost 2 bases and J lost 4, with 6 bases in between. The chain's CDR3 is CASSLLGYEQYF. CDR3 DNA sequence: TGTGCCAGCAGCTTATTAGGGTACGAGCAGTACTTC.

The chain is built from TRBV27 and TRBJ2-7; no firm D call. In germline, CDR1 is MNHEY, CDR2 SMNVEV (reference sequence). V lost 2 bases and J 5 bases, leaving 10 bases between the germline ends. The CDR3 extends over 13 amino acids. This chain's CDR3 is CASSLRMLDEQYF. The CDR3 DNA is TGTGCCAGCAGTTTAAGAATGTTGGACGAGCAGTACTTC.

V gene TRBV25-1 combines with J gene TRBJ2-7, with 7 bases lining up with TRBD1. V lost 6 bases to trimming and J lost 7 bases; unmatched junction nucleotides: 9. There are 13 residues in the CDR3. Germline lookup yields CDR1 MGHDK and CDR2 SYGVNS. CDR3 amino acids: CASRTGSVGEQYF. In nucleotides, the CDR3 is TGTGCCAGCAGGACAGGGTCTGTGGGTGAGCAGTACTTC.

The genes are TRBV10-3 and TRBJ2-3; perhaps TRBD2 as D (6 bases). Germline V gene lookup returns CDR1 ENHRY and CDR2 SYGVKD. The CDR3 length is 14 residues. V lost 4 bases, J lost 4 bases, and 12 bases lay in between. DNA of the CDR3: TGTGCCATCAGTGGCGGGGCTTGGGCAGATACGCAGTATTTT. As protein: CAISGGAWADTQYF.

The chain has TRBV13 and TRBJ2-1, with 10 nucleotides matching TRBD2. The CDR3 is 20 residues long. Per the germline V gene, CDR1 is PRHDT and CDR2 is FYEKMQ (reference sequence). V lost 2 bases to trimming and J lost 5 bases; unmatched junction nucleotides: 18. The CDR3 loop reads CASSLLDPSGRGGSHNEQFF. CDR3 sequence (DNA): TGTGCCAGCAGCTTATTAGATCCTAGCGGGAGAGGGGGTAGCCACAATGAGCAGTTCTTC.

This clone was picked up a small number of times. Germline is not matched at one junction end, which may reflect a read error. The V call is TRBV5-1, the J call TRBJ2-1; D gene ambiguous. The CDR3 loop spans 13 amino acids. Per germline, CDR1 SGHRS and CDR2 YFSETQ. CDR3 protein: CASSFDQYSEQFF. The CDR3 DNA reads TGCGCCAGCAGCTTCGATCAGTACAGTGAGCAGTTCTTC.

V usage is TRBV7-3 and J usage is TRBJ1-5, with 8 bases aligning to TRBD1. The CDR3 runs to 19 residues. V was clipped by 6 bases and J by 0 bases; unmatched bases: 16. The germline CDR1 and CDR2 sequences are SGHTA and FQGTGA. The CDR3 coding sequence is TGTGCCAGCAGACGCCCGGGACAGGAGGCCCCCTATAGCAATCAGCCCCAGCATTTT. Translated, it gives CASRRPGQEAPYSNQPQHF.

The chain has TRBV11-2 and TRBJ2-5; maybe TRBD2 (5 bases). The CDR3 consists of 14 residues. The ends were cut back, 5 bases at V and 5 bases at J, with 15 bases in the middle. Germline V lookup: CDR1 SGHAT, CDR2 FQNNGV. CDR3 nucleotides: TGTGCCAGCAGCGGTGGGGTTCCGGGGGAGACCCAGTACTTC. Its protein product is CASSGGVPGETQYF.

The table lists this clone with a few counts. The chain carries TRBV2 and TRBJ2-5; D is undetermined. Germline values: CDR1 SNHLY, CDR2 FYNNEI. V lost 2 bases and J 0 bases, leaving 7 bases between the germline ends. CDR3 length: 14 residues. The CDR3, as DNA: TGTGCCAGCAGTGAATACAGCGACCAAGAGACCCAGTACTTC. The encoded protein is CASSEYSDQETQYF.

This clone was counted a few times. V and J are TRBV28 and TRBJ1-4, with D maybe TRBD1 (6 bases). CDR1 is MDHEN and CDR2 is SYDVKM in the germline V gene. The CDR3 extends over 15 amino acids. V was pared by 5 bases and J by 8 bases, with 18 bases between. The CDR3 spells CASSDSQGSREKLFF. DNA of the CDR3: TGTGCCAGCAGTGACTCGCAGGGGTCTCGAGAAAAACTGTTTTTT.